This passage covers 9 T cell receptor beta chains from one sample sequenced in a study of OX40 agonist ivuxolimab in advanced cancers. Sequencing used immunoSEQ multiplex PCR; TCRdb keeps in-frame clones, though not all of them. Altogether 30,000 or so clones are present, roughly 82% being singletons, with the ten largest covering less than 25%. The starting material was CD4+ or CD8+ T cells sorted from blood, obtained in a trial of the OX40 agonist ivuxolimab. Source of these receptors: an adult with an advanced solid tumor such as melanoma, head and neck, liver or kidney cancer.

This chain links TRBV7-9 with TRBJ2-2, with D uncertain. V lost 2 bases, J lost 5 bases, and 6 bases lay in between. The CDR3 sequence is 13 residues long. Germline V CDR1 and CDR2: SEHNR, FQNEAQ (reference sequence). CDR3 sequence reads: CASSLWSTGELFF. Here the CDR3 DNA reads TGTGCCAGCAGCTTATGGAGTACCGGGGAGCTGTTTTTT.

The table lists this clone with a few counts. The V gene is TRBV9, the J gene TRBJ2-3; D is perhaps TRBD1 (6 bases). Between the trimmed V and J ends, which lost 3 bases and 0 bases, there was a span of 11 bases. There are 15 residues in the CDR3. The V gene's germline CDR1 is SGDLS and CDR2 YYNGEE. The CDR3, as DNA: TGTGCCAGCAGCGCCTCCGGGACAAGCACAGATACGCAGTATTTT. Protein product: CASSASGTSTDTQYF. The variable domain in full, completed from reference TRBV9 and TRBJ2-3, reads DSGVTQTPKHLITATGQRVTLRCSPRSGDLSVYWYQQSLDQGLQFLIQYYNGEERAKGNILERFSAQQFPDLHSELNLSSLELGDSALYFCASSASGTSTDTQYFGPGTRLTVL.

This clone has just one count. The CDR3 sequence is CASSIPRGGTSGRFYNEQFF. The CDR3 DNA sequence: TGTGCCAGTAGTATACCTCGAGGAGGAACTAGCGGGAGGTTTTACAATGAGCAGTTCTTC. The V gene is TRBV19, the J gene TRBJ2-1; 12 nucleotides line up with TRBD2. The V segment lost 2 bases and the J segment 4 bases; nucleotides outside the gene matches: 15. Looked up from germline, CDR1 is LNHDA and CDR2 is SQIVND (reference sequence). The CDR3 is 20 amino acids.

The chain joins TRBV28 to TRBJ1-2; D not resolved. Deletions cut 6 bases from V and 0 bases from J, with 17 bases between. The germline V gene encodes CDR1 MDHEN and CDR2 SYDVKM. The CDR3 runs to 16 residues. CDR3 in amino acids: CASSPYRTGANYGYTF. CDR3 nucleotides: TGTGCCAGCAGCCCATATCGGACGGGAGCTAACTATGGCTACACCTTC.

In the case of this clone: The sample holds other DNA sequences that translate to the same CDR3. The chain has TRBV28 and TRBJ2-3; no clear D gene. Trimming cost V 8 bases and J 4 bases, with 16 bases left between them. Germline CDR1 is MDHEN and CDR2 is SYDVKM. This CDR3 is built from 14 residues. Here the CDR3 reads CASYRRGKSDTQYF. The CDR3 DNA is TGTGCCAGCTACCGACGCGGAAAATCAGATACGCAGTATTTT. The full variable domain, in which reference TRBV28 and TRBJ2-3 provide the parts outside the CDR3, is DVKVTQSSRYLVKRTGEKVFLECVQDMDHENMFWYRQDPGLGLRLIYFSYDVKMKEKGDIPEGYSVSREKKERFSLILESASTNQTSMYLCASYRRGKSDTQYFGPGTRLTVL.

V usage is TRBV6-5 and J usage is TRBJ1-4; D gene ambiguous. This CDR3 contains 13 residues. Germline V gives CDR1 MNHEY, CDR2 SVGAGI. V lost 0 bases and J lost 7, with 6 bases in between. DNA for the CDR3: TGTGCCAGCAGTTACTCGACGGTTGAAAAACTGTTTTTT. The encoded protein is CASSYSTVEKLFF.

The chain carries TRBV7-3 and TRBJ2-3; D tentatively fits TRBD1 or TRBD2 (5 bases each). Germline CDR1 is SGHTA and CDR2 is FQGTGA. The CDR3 is made up of 15 amino acids. The V end lost 5 bases, the J end lost 2 bases, and 14 bases lay between the germline ends. CDR3 residues: CASSRSGTTTDTQYF. CDR3 DNA sequence: TGTGCCAGCAGCCGATCCGGGACGACCACAGATACGCAGTATTTT.

This clone appeared a single time. The chain employs TRBV7-9 and TRBJ2-2; D is uncertain. V was clipped by 5 bases and J by 1 base, with 2 bases between them. The CDR3 is made up of 12 amino acids. CDR1 is SEHNR, CDR2 FQNEAQ, per germline (reference sequence). The CDR3 DNA sequence: TGTGCCAGCAGCCTGAACACCGGGGAGCTGTTTTTT. Amino acids: CASSLNTGELFF. Supplemented by reference TRBV7-9 and TRBJ2-2, the full variable domain reads DTGVSQNPRHKITKRGQNVTFRCDPISEHNRLYWYRQTLGQGPEFLTYFQNEAQLEKSRLLSDRFSAERPKGSFSTLEIQRTEQGDSAMYLCASSLNTGELFFGEGSRLTVL.

The CDR3 loop is CASSPKVSTYEQYF. DNA for the CDR3: TGCGCCAGCAGCCCCAAAGTAAGCACCTACGAGCAGTACTTC. This rearrangement joins TRBV5-1 to TRBJ2-7; D unclear. Germline V gene sequence: CDR1 SGHRS, CDR2 YFSETQ. This CDR3 is built from 14 residues. The ends were cut back, 4 bases at V and 2 bases at J, with 13 bases in the middle.